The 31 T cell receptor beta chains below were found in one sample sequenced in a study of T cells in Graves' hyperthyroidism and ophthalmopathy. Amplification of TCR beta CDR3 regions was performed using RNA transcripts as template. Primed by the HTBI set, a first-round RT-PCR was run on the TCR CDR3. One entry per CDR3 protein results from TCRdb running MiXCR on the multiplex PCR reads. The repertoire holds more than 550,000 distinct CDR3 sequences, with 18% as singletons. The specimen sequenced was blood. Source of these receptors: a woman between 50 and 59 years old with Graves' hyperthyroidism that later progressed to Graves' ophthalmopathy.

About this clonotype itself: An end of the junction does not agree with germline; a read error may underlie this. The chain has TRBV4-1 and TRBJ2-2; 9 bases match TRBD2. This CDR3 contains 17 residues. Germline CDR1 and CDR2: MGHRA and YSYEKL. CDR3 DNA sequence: TGTACCAGCAGCCAAGATTTTGGTAGCGGGGGCACCGGGGAGCTGTTTTTT. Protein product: CTSSQDFGSGGTGELFF.

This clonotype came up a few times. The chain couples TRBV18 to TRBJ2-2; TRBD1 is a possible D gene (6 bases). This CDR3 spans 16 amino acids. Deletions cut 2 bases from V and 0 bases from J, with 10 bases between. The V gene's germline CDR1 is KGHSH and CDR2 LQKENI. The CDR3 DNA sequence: TGTGCCAGCTCACCAGGTGGGGGCCCGAACACCGGGGAGCTGTTTTTT. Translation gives CASSPGGGPNTGELFF.

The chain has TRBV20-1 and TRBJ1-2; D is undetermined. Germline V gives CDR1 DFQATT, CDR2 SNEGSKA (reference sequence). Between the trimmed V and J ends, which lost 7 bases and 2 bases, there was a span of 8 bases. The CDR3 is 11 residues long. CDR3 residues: CSVGNNYGYTF. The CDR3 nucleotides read TGCAGTGTGGGCAACAACTATGGCTACACCTTC.

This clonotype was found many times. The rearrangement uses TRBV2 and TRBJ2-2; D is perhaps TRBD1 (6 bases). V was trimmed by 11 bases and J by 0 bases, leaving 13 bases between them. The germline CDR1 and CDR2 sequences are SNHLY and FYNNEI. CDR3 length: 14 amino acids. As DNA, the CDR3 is TGTGCCGGGATGGACAGCGCGAACACCGGGGAGCTGTTTTTT. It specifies CAGMDSANTGELFF. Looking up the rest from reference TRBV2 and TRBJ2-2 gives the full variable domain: EPEVTQTPSHQVTQMGQEVILRCVPISNHLYFYWYRQILGQKVEFLVSFYNNEISEKSEIFDDQFSVERPDGSNFTLKIRSTKLEDSAMYFCAGMDSANTGELFFGEGSRLTVL.

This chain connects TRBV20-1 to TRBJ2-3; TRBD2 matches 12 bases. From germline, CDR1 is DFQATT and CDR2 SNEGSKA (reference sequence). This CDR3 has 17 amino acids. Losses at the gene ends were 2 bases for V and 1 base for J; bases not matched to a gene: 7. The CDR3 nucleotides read TGCAGTGCTAGACATCTAGCGGGAGGGAGGGGCACAGATACGCAGTATTTT. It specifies CSARHLAGGRGTDTQYF.

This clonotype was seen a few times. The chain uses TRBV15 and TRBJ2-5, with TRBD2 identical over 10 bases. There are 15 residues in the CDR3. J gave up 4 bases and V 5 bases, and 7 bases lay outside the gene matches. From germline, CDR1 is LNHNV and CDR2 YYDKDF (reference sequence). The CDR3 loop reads CATSGAGGPSETQYF. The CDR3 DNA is TGTGCCACCAGCGGAGCGGGGGGGCCCTCAGAGACCCAGTACTTC.

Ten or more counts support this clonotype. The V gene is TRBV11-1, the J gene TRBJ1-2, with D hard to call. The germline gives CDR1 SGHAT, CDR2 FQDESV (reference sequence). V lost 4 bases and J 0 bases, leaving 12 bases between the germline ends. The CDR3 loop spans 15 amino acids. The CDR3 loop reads CASSSTLAANYGYTF. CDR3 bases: TGTGCCAGCAGCTCTACACTGGCAGCTAACTATGGCTACACCTTC.

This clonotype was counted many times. The CDR3 sequence: CASSKIDRAANYGYTF. The CDR3 DNA is TGTGCCAGCAGCAAGATCGACAGGGCAGCTAACTATGGCTACACCTTC. The chain joins TRBV9 to TRBJ1-2; TRBD1 agrees at 7 bases. From germline, CDR1 is SGDLS and CDR2 YYNGEE. The CDR3 runs 16 residues. V gave up 4 bases and J gave up 0 bases; unmatched junction bases: 9.

CDR3 DNA sequence: TGTGCCAGCTCACCGACGATCACAGATACGCAGTATTTT. Its protein product is CASSPTITDTQYF. The rearrangement links TRBV18 to TRBJ2-3, with D unresolved. The germline gives CDR1 KGHSH, CDR2 LQKENI. The CDR3 runs 13 residues. V gave up 3 bases and J gave up 2 bases, with 6 bases separating them.

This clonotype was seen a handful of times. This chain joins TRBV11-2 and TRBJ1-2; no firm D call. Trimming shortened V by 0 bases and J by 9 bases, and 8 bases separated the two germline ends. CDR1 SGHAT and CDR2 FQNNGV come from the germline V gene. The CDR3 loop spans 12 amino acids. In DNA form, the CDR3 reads TGTGCCAGCAGCTTAGAGTACAGACGCTACACCTTC. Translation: CASSLEYRRYTF.

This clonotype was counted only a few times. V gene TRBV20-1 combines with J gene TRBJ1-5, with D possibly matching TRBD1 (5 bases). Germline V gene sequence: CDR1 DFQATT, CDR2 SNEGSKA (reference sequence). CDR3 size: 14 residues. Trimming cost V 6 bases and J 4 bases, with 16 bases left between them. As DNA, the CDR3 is TGCAGTGCCGGTCGGGGGGGAGGGAATCAGCCCCAGCATTTT. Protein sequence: CSAGRGGGNQPQHF.

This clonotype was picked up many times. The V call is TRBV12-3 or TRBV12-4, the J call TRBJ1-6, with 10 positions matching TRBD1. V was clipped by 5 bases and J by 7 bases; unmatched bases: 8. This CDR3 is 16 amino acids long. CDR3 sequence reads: CASSPRTGGGNSPLHF. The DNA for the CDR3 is TGTGCCAGCAGTCCCCGGACAGGGGGTGGAAATTCACCCCTCCACTTT.

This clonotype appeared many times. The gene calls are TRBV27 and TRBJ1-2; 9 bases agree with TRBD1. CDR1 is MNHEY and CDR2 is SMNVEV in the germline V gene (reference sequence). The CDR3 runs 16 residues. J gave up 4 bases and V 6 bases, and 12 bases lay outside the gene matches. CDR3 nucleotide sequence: TGTGCCAGCAGCCGAGGCCTACAGGGGGCGAGCTATGGCTACACCTTC. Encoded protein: CASSRGLQGASYGYTF.

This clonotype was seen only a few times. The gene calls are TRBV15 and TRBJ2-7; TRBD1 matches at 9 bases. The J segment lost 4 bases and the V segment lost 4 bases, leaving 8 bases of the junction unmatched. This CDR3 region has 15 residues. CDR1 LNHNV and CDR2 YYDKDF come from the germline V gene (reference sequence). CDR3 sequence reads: CATSTGQGGRYEQYF. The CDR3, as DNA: TGTGCCACCAGCACGGGACAGGGAGGGCGATACGAGCAGTACTTC. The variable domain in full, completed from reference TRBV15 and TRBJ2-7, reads DAMVIQNPRYQVTQFGKPVTLSCSQTLNHNVMYWYQQKSSQAPKLLFHYYDKDFNNEADTPDNFQSRRPNTSFCFLDIRSPGLGDTAMYLCATSTGQGGRYEQYFGPGTRLTVT.

This chain's CDR3 is CASSVGQEANYGYTF. The CDR3 DNA reads as TGTGCCAGCAGTGTAGGACAGGAAGCTAACTATGGCTACACCTTC. The chain uses TRBV6-1 and TRBJ1-2; 7 bases are a match to TRBD1. Germline V CDR1 and CDR2: MNHNS, SASEGT. Germline trimming cut 4 bases from V and 0 bases from J; bases unmatched to any gene: 5. The CDR3 runs to 15 residues.

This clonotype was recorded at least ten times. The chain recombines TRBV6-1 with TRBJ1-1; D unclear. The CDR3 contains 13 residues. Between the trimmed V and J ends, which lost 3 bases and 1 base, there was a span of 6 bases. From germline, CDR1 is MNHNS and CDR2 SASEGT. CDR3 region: CASSEGRNTEAFF. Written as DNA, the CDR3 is TGTGCCAGCAGTGAGGGCAGGAACACTGAAGCTTTCTTT.

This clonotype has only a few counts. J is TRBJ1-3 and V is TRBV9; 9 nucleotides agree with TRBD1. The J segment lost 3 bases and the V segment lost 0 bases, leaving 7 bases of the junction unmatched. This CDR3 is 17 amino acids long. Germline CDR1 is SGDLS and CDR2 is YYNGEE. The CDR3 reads CASSVGVQGAFGNTIYF. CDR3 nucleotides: TGTGCCAGCAGCGTAGGGGTACAGGGGGCATTTGGAAACACCATATATTTT. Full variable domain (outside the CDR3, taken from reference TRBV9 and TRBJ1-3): DSGVTQTPKHLITATGQRVTLRCSPRSGDLSVYWYQQSLDQGLQFLIQYYNGEERAKGNILERFSAQQFPDLHSELNLSSLELGDSALYFCASSVGVQGAFGNTIYFGEGSWLTVV.

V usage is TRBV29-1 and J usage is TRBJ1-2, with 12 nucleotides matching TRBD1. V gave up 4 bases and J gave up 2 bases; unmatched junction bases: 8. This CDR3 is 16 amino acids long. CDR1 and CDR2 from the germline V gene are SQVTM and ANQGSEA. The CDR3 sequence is CSVVGDRGLSNYGYTF. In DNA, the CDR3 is TGCAGCGTTGTCGGGGACAGGGGGCTTTCCAACTATGGCTACACCTTC.

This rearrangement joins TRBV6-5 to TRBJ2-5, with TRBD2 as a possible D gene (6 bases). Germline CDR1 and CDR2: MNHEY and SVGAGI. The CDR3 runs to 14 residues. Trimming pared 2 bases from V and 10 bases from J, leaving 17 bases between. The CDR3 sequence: CASSYGAPSGDQYF. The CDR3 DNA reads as TGTGCCAGCAGTTACGGGGCCCCCTCGGGAGACCAGTACTTC.

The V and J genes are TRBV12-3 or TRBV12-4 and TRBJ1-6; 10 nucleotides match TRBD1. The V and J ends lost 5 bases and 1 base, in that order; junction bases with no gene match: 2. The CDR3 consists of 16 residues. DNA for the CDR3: TGTGCCAGCAGTATGGACAGGGGGTCCTATAATTCACCCCTCCACTTT. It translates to CASSMDRGSYNSPLHF.

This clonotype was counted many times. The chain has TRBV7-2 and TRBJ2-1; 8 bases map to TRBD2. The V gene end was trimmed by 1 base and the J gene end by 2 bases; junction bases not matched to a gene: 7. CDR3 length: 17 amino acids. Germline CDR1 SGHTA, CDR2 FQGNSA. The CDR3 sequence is CASSLEERGTPYNEQFF. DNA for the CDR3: TGTGCCAGCAGCTTAGAAGAGCGGGGGACACCCTACAATGAGCAGTTCTTC.

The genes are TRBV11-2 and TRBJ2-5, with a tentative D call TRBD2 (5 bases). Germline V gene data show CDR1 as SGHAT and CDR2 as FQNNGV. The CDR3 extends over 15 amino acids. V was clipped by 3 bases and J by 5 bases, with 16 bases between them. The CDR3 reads CASSLVTGQRETQYF. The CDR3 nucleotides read TGTGCCAGCAGCTTGGTTACCGGGCAGCGGGAGACCCAGTACTTC. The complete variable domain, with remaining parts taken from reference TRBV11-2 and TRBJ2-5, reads EAGVAQSPRYKIIEKRQSVAFWCNPISGHATLYWYQQILGQGPKLLIQFQNNGVVDDSQLPKDRFSAERLKGVDSTLKIQPAKLEDSAVYLCASSLVTGQRETQYFGPGTRLLVL.

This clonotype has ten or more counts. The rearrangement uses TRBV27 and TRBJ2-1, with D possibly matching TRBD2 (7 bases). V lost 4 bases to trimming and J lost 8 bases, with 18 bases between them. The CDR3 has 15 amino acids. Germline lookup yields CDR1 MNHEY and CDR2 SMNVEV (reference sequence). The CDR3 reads CASSSRGGDWDEQFF. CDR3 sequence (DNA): TGTGCCAGCAGTTCGAGGGGGGGCGATTGGGATGAGCAGTTCTTC.

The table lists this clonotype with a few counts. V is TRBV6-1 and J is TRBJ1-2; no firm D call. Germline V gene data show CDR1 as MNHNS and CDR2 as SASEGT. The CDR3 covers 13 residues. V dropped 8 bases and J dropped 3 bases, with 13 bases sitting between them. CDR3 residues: CASHLPAYYGYTF. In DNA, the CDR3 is TGTGCCAGCCATTTGCCTGCGTACTATGGCTACACCTTC.

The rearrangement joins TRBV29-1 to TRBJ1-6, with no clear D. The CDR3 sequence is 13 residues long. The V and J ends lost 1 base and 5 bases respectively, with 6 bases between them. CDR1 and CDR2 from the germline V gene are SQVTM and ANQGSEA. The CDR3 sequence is CSVEGPNNSPLHF. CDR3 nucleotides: TGCAGCGTTGAAGGACCGAATAATTCACCCCTCCACTTT.

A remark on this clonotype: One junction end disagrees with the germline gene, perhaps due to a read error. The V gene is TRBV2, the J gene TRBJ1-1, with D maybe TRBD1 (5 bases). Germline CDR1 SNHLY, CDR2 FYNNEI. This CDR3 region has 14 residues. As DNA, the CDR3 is TGTGCCAGCGGGTTGGGACTCCAGAACACTGGAGCTTTCTTT. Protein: CASGLGLQNTGAFF.

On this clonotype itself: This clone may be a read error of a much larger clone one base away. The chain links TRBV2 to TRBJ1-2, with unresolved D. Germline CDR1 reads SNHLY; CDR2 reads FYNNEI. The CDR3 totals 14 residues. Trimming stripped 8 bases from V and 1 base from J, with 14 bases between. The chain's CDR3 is CASDPQGINYGYTF. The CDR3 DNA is TGTGCCAGCGACCCCCAAGGGATTAACTATGGCTACACCTTC.

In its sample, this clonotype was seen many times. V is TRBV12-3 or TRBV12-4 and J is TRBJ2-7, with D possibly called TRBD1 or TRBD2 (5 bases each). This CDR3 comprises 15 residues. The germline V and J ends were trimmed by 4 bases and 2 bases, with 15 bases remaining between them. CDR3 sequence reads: CASSSNRDRTYEQYF. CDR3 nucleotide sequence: TGTGCCAGCAGTTCCAACCGGGACCGGACCTACGAGCAGTACTTC.

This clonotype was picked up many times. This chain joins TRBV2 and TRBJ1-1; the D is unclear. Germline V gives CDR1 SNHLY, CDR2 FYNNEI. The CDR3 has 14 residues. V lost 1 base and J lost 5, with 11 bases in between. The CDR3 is CASSEGTGRTEAFF. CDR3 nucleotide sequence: TGTGCCAGCAGTGAAGGGACGGGCAGGACTGAAGCTTTCTTT.

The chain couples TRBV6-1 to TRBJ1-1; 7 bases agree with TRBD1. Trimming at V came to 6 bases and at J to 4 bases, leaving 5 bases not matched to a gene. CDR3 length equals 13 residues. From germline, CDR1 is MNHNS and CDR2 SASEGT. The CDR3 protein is CASRKDRATEAFF. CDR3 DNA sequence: TGTGCCAGCAGGAAAGACAGGGCCACTGAAGCTTTCTTT.

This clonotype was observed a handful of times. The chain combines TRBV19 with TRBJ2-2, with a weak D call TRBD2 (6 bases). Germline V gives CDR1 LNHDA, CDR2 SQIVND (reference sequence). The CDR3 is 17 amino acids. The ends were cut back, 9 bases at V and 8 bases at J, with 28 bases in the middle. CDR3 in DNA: TGTGCCAGCAACCATCCGCGGGACGCAAGCTCCGAAGGGGAGCTGTTTTTT. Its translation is CASNHPRDASSEGELFF. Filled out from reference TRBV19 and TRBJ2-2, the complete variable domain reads DGGITQSPKYLFRKEGQNVTLSCEQNLNHDAMYWYRQDPGQGLRLIYYSQIVNDFQKGDIAEGYSVSREKKESFPLTVTSAQKNPTAFYLCASNHPRDASSEGELFFGEGSRLTVL.